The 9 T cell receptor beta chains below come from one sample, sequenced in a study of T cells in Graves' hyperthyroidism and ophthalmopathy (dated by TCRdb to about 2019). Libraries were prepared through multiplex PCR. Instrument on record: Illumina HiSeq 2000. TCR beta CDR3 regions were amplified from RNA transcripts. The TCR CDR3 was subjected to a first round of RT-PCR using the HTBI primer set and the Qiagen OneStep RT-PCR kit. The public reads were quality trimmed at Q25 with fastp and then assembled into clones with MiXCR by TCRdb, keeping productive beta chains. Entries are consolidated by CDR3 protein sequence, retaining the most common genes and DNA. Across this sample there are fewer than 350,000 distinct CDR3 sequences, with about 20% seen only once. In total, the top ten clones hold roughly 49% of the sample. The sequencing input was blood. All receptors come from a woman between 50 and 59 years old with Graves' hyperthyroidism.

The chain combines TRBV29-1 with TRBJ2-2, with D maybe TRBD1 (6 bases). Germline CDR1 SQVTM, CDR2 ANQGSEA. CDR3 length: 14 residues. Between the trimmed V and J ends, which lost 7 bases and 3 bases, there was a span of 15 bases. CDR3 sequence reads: CSATGTTYTGELFF. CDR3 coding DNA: TGCAGCGCAACCGGGACAACTTACACCGGGGAGCTGTTTTTT.

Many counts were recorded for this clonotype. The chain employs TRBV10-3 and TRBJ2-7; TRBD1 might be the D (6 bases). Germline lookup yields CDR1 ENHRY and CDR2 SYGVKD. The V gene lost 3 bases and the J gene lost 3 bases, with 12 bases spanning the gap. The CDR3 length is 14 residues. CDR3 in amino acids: CAISDSGQNYEQYV. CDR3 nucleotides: TGTGCCATCAGTGACTCCGGACAGAACTACGAGCAGTACGTC.

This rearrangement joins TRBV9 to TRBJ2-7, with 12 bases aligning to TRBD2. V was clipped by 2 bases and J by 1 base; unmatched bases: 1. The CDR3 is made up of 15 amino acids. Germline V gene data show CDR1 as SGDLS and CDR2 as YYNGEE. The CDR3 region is CASSVGLAGSYEQYV. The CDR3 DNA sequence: TGTGCCAGCAGCGTCGGACTAGCGGGATCCTACGAGCAGTACGTC.

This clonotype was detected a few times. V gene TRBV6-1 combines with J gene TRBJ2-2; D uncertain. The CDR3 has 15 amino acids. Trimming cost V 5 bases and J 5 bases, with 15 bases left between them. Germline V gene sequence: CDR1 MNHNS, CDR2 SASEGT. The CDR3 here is CASSPRPGGTGELFF. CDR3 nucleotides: TGTGCCAGCAGTCCCCGCCCAGGCGGAACCGGGGAGCTGTTTTTT.

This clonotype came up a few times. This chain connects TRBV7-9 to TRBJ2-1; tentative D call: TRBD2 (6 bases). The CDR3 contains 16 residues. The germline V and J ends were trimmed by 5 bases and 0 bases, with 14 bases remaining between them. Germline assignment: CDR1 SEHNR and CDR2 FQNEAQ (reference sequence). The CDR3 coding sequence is TGTGCCAGCAGCACCTCTAGCGCTCGCTCCTACAATGAGCAGTTCTTC. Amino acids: CASSTSSARSYNEQFF.

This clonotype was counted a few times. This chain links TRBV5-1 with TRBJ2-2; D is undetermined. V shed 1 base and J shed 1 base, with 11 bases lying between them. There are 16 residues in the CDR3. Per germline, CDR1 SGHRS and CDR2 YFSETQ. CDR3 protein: CASSLRVSQNTGELFF. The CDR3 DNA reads TGCGCCAGCAGCTTGAGGGTTAGCCAGAACACCGGGGAGCTGTTTTTT.

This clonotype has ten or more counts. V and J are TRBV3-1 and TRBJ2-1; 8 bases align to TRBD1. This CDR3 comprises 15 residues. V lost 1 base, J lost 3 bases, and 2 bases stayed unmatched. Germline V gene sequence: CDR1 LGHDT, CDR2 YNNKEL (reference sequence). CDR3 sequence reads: CASSQVDRDYNEQFF. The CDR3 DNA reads TGTGCCAGCAGCCAAGTGGACAGGGACTACAATGAGCAGTTCTTC.

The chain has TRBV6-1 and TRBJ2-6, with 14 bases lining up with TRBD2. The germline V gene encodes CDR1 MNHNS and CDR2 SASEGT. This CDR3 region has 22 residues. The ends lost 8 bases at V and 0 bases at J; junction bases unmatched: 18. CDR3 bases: TGTGCCAGCGGTGTGTCGCCTGGGACTAGCGGGGGTCTGAGCTCTGGGGCCAACGTCCTGACTTTC. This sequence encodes CASGVSPGTSGGLSSGANVLTF.

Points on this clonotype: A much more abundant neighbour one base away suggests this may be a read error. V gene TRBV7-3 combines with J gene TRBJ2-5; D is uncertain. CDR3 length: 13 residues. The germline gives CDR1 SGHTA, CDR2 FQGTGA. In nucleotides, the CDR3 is TGTGCCAGCAGCTTAACTCCCGGAGAGACCCAGCACTTC. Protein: CASSLTPGETQHF.